This record looks at one T cell receptor (beta chain) sequence and its context. What it binds is not known. The CDR3 consists of 14 residues. Germline V CDR1 and CDR2: SEHNR, FQNEAQ (reference sequence). V was shortened by 1 base and J by 4 bases, with 10 bases between the two germline ends. The data are from a study of T cell repertoires in cytomegalovirus infection. About the study: CMV epitopes, recently identified HLA-C-restricted and well-studied HLA-B-restricted, were used.

TCRdb analysed the reads with MiXCR anew, one entry per CDR3 protein. The sample holds under 300,000 distinct CDR3 sequences, roughly a fifth seen once. General study results and limits: Accumulated public TCR beta family frequency recognized individuals carrying CMV together with the relevant HLA.

Sequenced here: cultured PBMCs, sampled from culture after CMV antigen stimulation. The clonotype was recovered from a human donor in good health (CMV status not recorded). Some clones in this sample may be carry-over from other donors' samples. The J gene is TRBJ1-1, the V gene TRBV7-9; the D is unclear. The CDR3 region has the DNA TGTGCCAGCAGCTTAGAGGGATTTAGCACTGAAGCTTTCTTT. It codes for CASSLEGFSTEAFF.